This entry lists 20 T cell receptor beta chains sequenced from one sample in a study of technical replicates of blood from several donors. Generated by immunoSEQ multiplex PCR, the TCRdb table keeps only in-frame clones and is missing some. Of fewer than 60,000 clones listed, nearly 95% are singletons. Sequenced: PBMCs. These receptor sequences come from a human donor in good health. Some clones in this sample may be carry-over from other donors' samples.

The rearrangement joins TRBV4-2 to TRBJ2-5; 9 bases align to TRBD1. Per the germline V gene, CDR1 is LGHNA and CDR2 is YNFKEQ. Losses at the gene ends were 1 base for V and 5 bases for J; bases not matched to a gene: 11. The CDR3 runs 17 residues. For the CDR3, the DNA is TGTGCCAGCAGCCAAGTCGGACCGGGACAGGGTTCGGAGACCCAGTACTTC. This codes for CASSQVGPGQGSETQYF.

The chain has TRBV5-1 and TRBJ1-1, with TRBD1 matching 7 bases. The trim removed 0 bases at V and 7 bases at J, leaving 6 bases unmatched. CDR1 SGHRS and CDR2 YFSETQ come from the germline V gene. The CDR3 sequence is 14 residues long. CDR3 sequence reads: CASSLGTGGIEAFF. The CDR3 DNA reads as TGCGCCAGCAGCTTGGGGACAGGCGGCATTGAAGCTTTCTTT.

The chain joins TRBV19 to TRBJ1-5, with D tentatively TRBD1 (5 bases). CDR1 LNHDA and CDR2 SQIVND come from the germline V gene (reference sequence). This CDR3 has 14 amino acids. With 6 bases removed from V and 3 bases from J, the gap between germline ends came to 12 bases. The CDR3: CASRLRQNNQPQHF. The CDR3 DNA reads as TGTGCCAGTAGACTCAGACAGAACAATCAGCCCCAGCATTTT.

V usage is TRBV5-4 and J usage is TRBJ2-1; 8 bases align to TRBD1. This CDR3 comprises 14 residues. CDR1 SGHNT and CDR2 YYREEE come from the germline V gene (reference sequence). The V segment lost 3 bases and the J segment 4 bases; nucleotides outside the gene matches: 3. This CDR3 reads CASSSGGRYNEQFF. Written as DNA, the CDR3 is TGTGCCAGCAGCTCAGGGGGCCGGTACAATGAGCAGTTCTTC.

This chain uses TRBV4-1 with TRBJ1-4; 11 bases are shared with TRBD1. V gave up 1 base and J gave up 8 bases; unmatched junction bases: 6. This CDR3 contains 16 residues. CDR1 is MGHRA, CDR2 YSYEKL, per germline. CDR3 sequence reads: CASSQVAGTGGEKLFF. In nucleotides, the CDR3 is TGCGCCAGCAGCCAAGTCGCCGGGACAGGGGGGGAAAAACTGTTTTTT.

This clone was counted a single time. This chain joins TRBV19 and TRBJ1-2; the match to TRBD1 covers 9 bases. The germline CDR1 and CDR2 sequences are LNHDA and SQIVND (reference sequence). The CDR3 loop spans 14 amino acids. After removal of 6 bases from V and 4 bases from J, the junction contained 6 bases not matched to a gene. CDR3 loop: CASSPGQGFYGYTF. The DNA of the CDR3 is TGTGCCAGTAGCCCGGGACAGGGTTTCTATGGCTACACCTTC.

The chain links TRBV7-9 to TRBJ2-7; D call uncertain. Trimming removed 5 bases from V and 5 bases from J, with 7 bases in between. There are 11 residues in the CDR3. Germline CDR1 is SEHNR and CDR2 is FQNEAQ (reference sequence). DNA for the CDR3: TGTGCCAGCAGCGGCCTAGACGAGCAGTACTTC. Its translation is CASSGLDEQYF.

The rearrangement joins TRBV7-9 to TRBJ1-2; 9 bases are shared with TRBD1. CDR1 and CDR2 from the germline V gene are SEHNR and FQNEAQ (reference sequence). The junction had 3 bases not matched to a gene; V was cut back by 5 bases and J by 5 bases. The CDR3 has 13 residues. The CDR3 sequence: CASSQGQGYGYTF. In DNA form, the CDR3 reads TGTGCCAGCAGCCAGGGACAGGGTTATGGCTACACCTTC.

The chain links TRBV10-1 to TRBJ1-5, with TRBD1 as a possible D gene (6 bases). Trimming cost V 6 bases and J 3 bases, with 12 bases left between them. The CDR3 totals 14 residues. Germline CDR1 WNHNN, CDR2 SYGVQD (reference sequence). Here the CDR3 reads CASRKTGYNQPQHF. The CDR3 DNA reads as TGCGCCAGCAGGAAGACAGGATACAATCAGCCCCAGCATTTT.

V and J are TRBV6-5 and TRBJ2-5; 7 nucleotides line up with TRBD1. The CDR3 sequence is 16 residues long. Germline CDR1 MNHEY, CDR2 SVGAGI. V shed 4 bases and J 5 bases; nucleotides not matched to a gene: 13. In DNA, the CDR3 is TGTGCCAGCAGTTCGTCCGGGACAGACGGACGGGAGACCCAGTACTTC. This gives the protein CASSSSGTDGRETQYF.

CDR3 in amino acids: CASSAGTSPDNEQFF. CDR3 nucleotides: TGTGCCAGCAGTGCCGGGACTAGCCCCGACAATGAGCAGTTCTTC. The rearrangement links TRBV7-3 to TRBJ2-1, with TRBD2 matching 9 bases. The CDR3 length is 15 residues. Per the germline V gene, CDR1 is SGHTA and CDR2 is FQGTGA. The J segment lost 5 bases and the V segment lost 6 bases, leaving 8 bases of the junction unmatched.

The gene calls are TRBV7-3 and TRBJ2-1; D gene unclear. V lost 0 bases and J lost 6, with 9 bases in between. Germline V gene lookup returns CDR1 SGHTA and CDR2 FQGTGA. This CDR3 is built from 14 residues. CDR3 DNA sequence: TGTGCCAGCAGCTTAACGGCTAGTATCAATGAGCAGTTCTTC. Translated, it gives CASSLTASINEQFF.

A note on this clone: This sample includes further DNA sequences coding for the same CDR3. The chain employs TRBV5-1 and TRBJ1-2; no clear D gene. The CDR3 has 12 residues. Looked up from germline, CDR1 is SGHRS and CDR2 is YFSETQ. V lost 0 bases and J 5 bases, leaving 5 bases between the germline ends. The CDR3 DNA is TGCGCCAGCAGCTTGGGAGGGTATGGCTACACCTTC. It specifies CASSLGGYGYTF.

The chain carries TRBV5-4 and TRBJ1-2; 8 positions match TRBD1. The germline gives CDR1 SGHNT, CDR2 YYREEE (reference sequence). The CDR3 contains 14 residues. The ends lost 4 bases at V and 4 bases at J; junction bases unmatched: 6. CDR3 nucleotides: TGTGCCAGCAGCCTGGACAGGGAAGGCTATGGCTACACCTTC. This translates into CASSLDREGYGYTF.

There are a few counts of this clone. The V and J genes are TRBV4-3 and TRBJ2-7; D possibly corresponds to TRBD1 (6 bases). The germline CDR1 and CDR2 sequences are LGHNA and YSLEER. Between the trimmed V and J ends, which lost 1 base and 1 base, there was a span of 14 bases. The CDR3 totals 16 residues. The CDR3 sequence: CASSQGPGTMSYEQYF. DNA of the CDR3: TGCGCCAGCAGCCAAGGGCCCGGGACAATGTCCTACGAGCAGTACTTC.

The chain employs TRBV7-8 and TRBJ2-1; 11 bases map to TRBD2. The CDR3 is made up of 14 amino acids. Germline V gene data show CDR1 as SGHVS and CDR2 as FQNEAQ. V lost 1 base to trimming and J lost 10 bases; unmatched junction nucleotides: 3. CDR3 sequence: CASSLDPSGGEQFF. DNA of the CDR3: TGTGCCAGCAGCTTAGACCCTAGCGGGGGGGAGCAGTTCTTC.

The CDR3 sequence: CASSQRQGSSYEQYF. CDR3 sequence (DNA): TGCGCCAGCAGCCAGAGACAGGGGAGCTCCTACGAGCAGTACTTC. The rearrangement links TRBV4-1 to TRBJ2-7, with TRBD1 identical over 8 bases. Germline V gene sequence: CDR1 MGHRA, CDR2 YSYEKL. Trimming removed 3 bases from V and 0 bases from J; junction bases left unmatched: 4. The CDR3 extends over 15 amino acids.

The rearrangement uses TRBV21-1 and TRBJ1-5; whether TRBD1, the table's D call, matches the DNA was not checked. TRBV21-1 is flagged as a pseudogene. The CDR3 loop spans 13 amino acids. CDR3: CASSLLGQNPQHF. CDR3 DNA: TGTGCCAGCAGCCTCCTCGGACAAAATCCCCAGCATTTT.

The gene calls are TRBV28 and TRBJ2-3, with TRBD2 identical over 16 bases. Germline values: CDR1 MDHEN, CDR2 SYDVKM. V lost 6 bases, J lost 2 bases, and 8 bases stayed unmatched. The CDR3 runs 18 residues. The CDR3 coding sequence is TGTGCCAGCAGCGGGACTAGCGGGAGGGCTAGGGTCACAGATACGCAGTATTTT. Encoded protein: CASSGTSGRARVTDTQYF.

The chain uses TRBV7-3 and TRBJ2-1; 10 bases map to TRBD2. The germline gives CDR1 SGHTA, CDR2 FQGTGA. This CDR3 region has 17 residues. Trimming removed 0 bases from V and 8 bases from J; junction bases left unmatched: 10. The CDR3 protein is CASSLTMPSGSQDEQFF. CDR3 DNA: TGTGCCAGCAGCTTAACTATGCCTAGCGGGAGCCAGGATGAGCAGTTCTTC.